Listed below are T cell receptor beta chains from one sample, sequenced in a study of kidney transplant recipient with SARS-CoV-2 infection. TCRdb called the reads again in MiXCR, with one record for every CDR3 protein. The table records approximately 250,000 distinct CDR3 sequences, 29% of them present only once. The sequencing here drew on a blood sample, taken at baseline and on day 111 from a kidney transplant recipient. The receptor set was obtained from a male patient aged 25-45 years who had COVID-19 and was a kidney transplant recipient. Some T cells may trace back to the graft donor. Each CDR3 is given without its conserved first and last residue.

V	J	CDR3
TRBV29-1	TRBJ1-3	SAITRDANTIY
TRBV28	TRBJ2-6	ASLSPKRANVLT
TRBV6-4	TRBJ1-1	ASSRDRDTEAF
TRBV6-8	TRBJ2-7	ASAVVADEQY
TRBV2	TRBJ2-1	ASSGAQLRFSYNEQF
TRBV19	TRBJ2-7	ASSIGLAGGEQY
TRBV20-1	TRBJ2-5	SARDPGGAGETQY
TRBV8-2	TRBJ2-6	GICGRITQSRANVLT
TRBV18	TRBJ1-2	ASSPPPGTSNYGYT
TRBV7-7	TRBJ1-2	ASSVDSKCRKTYGYT
TRBV9	TRBJ2-7	ASSVGQGGEQY
TRBV7-4	TRBJ1-2	ASSGIRSARKTYGYT
TRBV5-8	TRBJ1-2	ASSEDHPRKTYGYT
TRBV5-4	TRBJ1-2	ASEGHVLGKTYGYT
TRBV6-5	TRBJ2-2	ASSDHRDRGTGELF
TRBV5-4	TRBJ1-2	ASPYGVPGKTYGYT
TRBV19	TRBJ2-1	ASSTPGRSSYNEQF
TRBV19	TRBJ2-3	ASRSGGYTDTQY
TRBV7-7	TRBJ2-1	ASSPSPSSYNEQF
TRBV19	TRBJ2-7	ASSVLGTGGWYEQY
TRBV20-1	TRBJ2-2	SARPLAGVSTGELF
TRBV20-1	TRBJ2-5	SARGTGASLRGETQY
TRBV5-8	TRBJ1-2	ASYFVHPRKTYGYT
TRBV28	TRBJ2-3	ASSFRGVLSTDTQY
TRBV2	TRBJ2-7	ASSDSPLKSSYEQY
TRBV11-3	TRBJ1-2	ASSGEIDLGKTYGYT
TRBV25-1	TRBJ2-7	ASSDGNRGVYEQY
TRBV12-3/TRBV12-4	TRBJ1-1	ASGPSGTGDYEAF
TRBV4-3	TRBJ1-6	ASSQAQGANSPLH
TRBV6-1	TRBJ1-4	ASSEALKRPREKLF
TRBV4-1	TRBJ1-1	ASSQEPKGQTEAF
TRBV7-2	TRBJ1-2	ASSFRQNYGYT
TRBV27	TRBJ2-2	ASSPVTQHTGELF
TRBV21-1	TRBJ2-7	ASIDSLPYEQY
TRBV20-1	TRBJ2-7	SATLAGYLSYEQY
TRBV3-1	TRBJ2-2	ASSISTPISGLTGELF
TRBV11-2	TRBJ2-3	ASSAPPSGVVTDTQY
TRBV14	TRBJ2-6	ASSQGGPRGPSGANVLT
TRBV9	TRBJ2-1	ASSAGAGYNEQF
TRBV6-5	TRBJ1-2	ASSCEDSMRKTYGYT
TRBV6-5	TRBJ2-1	ASSSDRGDEQF
TRBV12-3/TRBV12-4	TRBJ1-2	ASSGLYSFRKTYGYT
TRBV19	TRBJ2-2	ASSIGLAGGSNTGELF
TRBV24-1	TRBJ2-5	ATSSGQGSQETQY
TRBV5-5	TRBJ1-2	ASSPGPNYGYT
TRBV28	TRBJ2-1	ASSSAGRDRAYNEQF
TRBV3-1	TRBJ2-1	ASSQDWASGEDNGQF